This is a list of T cell receptor beta chains from one sample in a study of blood T cell repertoires in COVID-19. Using immunoSEQ multiplex PCR, the repertoire was profiled, and TCRdb retains in-frame clones only, with some absent. Of under 250,000 clones listed, 65% to 85% were seen once; the top ten hold more than 8%. Material for sequencing was peripheral blood. The receptors were sampled from a woman in her forties or fifties with acute or convalescent COVID-19. The CDR3 runs from the conserved cysteine through the conserved F or W. The D gene is left open where the match is weak.

d_call j_call v_call cdr3_aa
- TRBJ1-5 TRBV3-1/TRBV3-2 CASSLGADGSNQPQHF
- TRBJ1-1 TRBV18 CASSSWGGNTEAFF
- TRBJ2-2 TRBV5-1 CASTTGSGVTGELFF
- TRBJ2-1 TRBV27 CASLRGSGEQFF
TRBD2 TRBJ2-1 TRBV7-2 CASSLVGLAGEQFF
- TRBJ2-3 TRBV4-1 CASSQDTSRPDTQYF
TRBD2 TRBJ2-2 TRBV9 CASSGTGTSGTGELFF
TRBD1 TRBJ2-1 TRBV24-1 CATSDVAGTGVLDEQFF
TRBD1 TRBJ2-2 TRBV5-1 CASSRGQGTGELFF
TRBD2 TRBJ2-3 TRBV27 CASSPKAGGSTDTQYF
- TRBJ2-3 TRBV3-1/TRBV3-2 CASSQDRLDPDTQYF
TRBD2 TRBJ2-1 TRBV29-1 CSASRGFNEQFF
- TRBJ2-1 TRBV11-3 CASSAGPYNEQFF
TRBD1 TRBJ2-4 TRBV20-1 CSASGQGWNIQYF
- TRBJ2-7 TRBV3-1/TRBV3-2 CASSRGRGEQYF
- TRBJ2-5 TRBV20-1 CSASLRSFQETQYF
TRBD1 TRBJ2-2 TRBV24-1 CATSDLQGAGTGELFF
TRBD1 TRBJ1-2 TRBV28 CASTRDSYNYGYTF
- TRBJ2-1 TRBV28 CASSLLGSLYNEQFF
- TRBJ2-1 TRBV28 CASSSRVNEQFF
- TRBJ1-5 TRBV7-8 CASSLVGGYSNQPQHF
TRBD1 TRBJ1-3 TRBV4-2 CASSQVARGGQPAGNTIYF
TRBD2 TRBJ2-1 TRBV23-1 CASSQSQNPSGGKFF
TRBD1 TRBJ2-2 TRBV19 CASSMTGVNTGELFF
TRBD1 TRBJ2-7 TRBV5-1 CASSLNTQGAGEQYF
TRBD2 TRBJ2-7 TRBV15 CATSQRLAGTKYEQYF
TRBD2 TRBJ2-4 TRBV18 CASSGAGLAKNIQYF